The 21 T cell receptor beta chains in this list originate from one sample, sequenced in a study of beta chain features in type 1 diabetes. Whole-study findings and limits: Within each of all four CD4+ subsets, Type 1 diabetes patients had TCRB CDR3s that were moderately but significantly shorter.

Every isolated RNA sample was fully reverse transcribed, so sequencing captured expressed TCRB transcripts. Clones were sequenced by immunoSEQ multiplex PCR, and TCRdb holds only the in-frame ones, with some missing. Of under 300,000 clones listed, over 11% are singletons. For these receptors, no antigen is known. Sequencing was done on a sample of naive CD4+ T cells from blood. The receptor set was obtained from a man aged 25-45 years with type 1 diabetes.

The J gene is TRBJ2-1, the V gene TRBV11-2; unclear D gene. The V gene lost 1 base and the J gene lost 0 bases, with 10 bases spanning the gap. The CDR3 contains 16 residues. In germline, CDR1 is SGHAT, CDR2 FQNNGV. The CDR3: CASSLAFSSSYNEQFF. In DNA, the CDR3 is TGTGCCAGCAGCTTAGCATTCTCCAGCTCCTACAATGAGCAGTTCTTC.

A few counts support this clone. The chain has TRBV21-1 and TRBJ2-6; the D call of TRBD2 is as the table states it, not checked on the DNA. TRBV21-1 is noted as a pseudogene. This CDR3 contains 19 residues. The CDR3 DNA is TGTGCCAGCAGCGATAGAGGGTCCAGGCCGATCTCTGGGGCCAACGTCCTGACTTTC. Its translation is CASSDRGSRPISGANVLTF.

This clone was seen a few times. The genes are TRBV19 and TRBJ2-2; tentatively, D is TRBD2 (6 bases). In germline, CDR1 is LNHDA, CDR2 SQIVND (reference sequence). The CDR3 consists of 16 residues. With 5 bases removed from V and 4 bases from J, the gap between germline ends came to 17 bases. In DNA form, the CDR3 reads TGTGCCAGTAGTCCCCGGGCGCCCGGGGGCACCGGGGAGCTGTTTTTT. The encoded protein is CASSPRAPGGTGELFF.

The V call is TRBV18, the J call TRBJ2-5; D is unresolved. The germline V and J ends were trimmed by 3 bases and 4 bases, with 15 bases remaining between them. The CDR3 spans 15 residues. Germline-derived CDR1 and CDR2 are KGHSH and LQKENI. CDR3 region: CASSPRQTQTETQYF. The DNA for the CDR3 is TGTGCCAGCTCACCGCGTCAGACACAGACAGAGACCCAGTACTTC.

This clone was recorded a few times. The CDR3 loop reads CASSLYPRQGNTEAFF. The CDR3 region has the DNA TGTGCCAGCAGTTTGTACCCCCGACAGGGGAACACTGAAGCTTTCTTT. The rearrangement uses TRBV27 and TRBJ1-1; 7 nucleotides line up with TRBD1. Germline V lookup: CDR1 MNHEY, CDR2 SMNVEV (reference sequence). The trim removed 3 bases at V and 1 base at J, leaving 8 bases unmatched. The CDR3 is made up of 16 amino acids.

This clone was detected only a few times. The chain couples TRBV2 to TRBJ2-5; D might be TRBD1 (5 bases). CDR3 length: 13 amino acids. Trimming took off 6 bases at V and 6 bases at J, with 14 bases between the two ends. Germline CDR1 and CDR2: SNHLY and FYNNEI. The CDR3: CASRETREKTQYF. CDR3 DNA sequence: TGTGCCAGCAGGGAGACCAGGGAAAAGACCCAGTACTTC.

This sequence joins TRBV5-1 and TRBJ2-5; the match to TRBD1 covers 8 bases. Germline-derived CDR1 and CDR2 are SGHRS and YFSETQ. V lost 0 bases, J lost 2 bases, and 0 bases stayed unmatched. The CDR3 spans 14 residues. CDR3 nucleotide sequence: TGCGCCAGCAGCTTGGGGACAGGGCAAGAGACCCAGTACTTC. It specifies CASSLGTGQETQYF.

The sample holds a few counts of this clone. The J gene is TRBJ1-2, the V gene TRBV5-1, with TRBD1 identical over 7 bases. Germline CDR1 and CDR2: SGHRS and YFSETQ. This CDR3 is built from 15 residues. V lost 0 bases, J lost 4 bases, and 6 bases stayed unmatched. CDR3 amino acids: CASSLAASGGYGYTF. The CDR3 nucleotides read TGCGCCAGCAGCTTGGCCGCCTCAGGGGGCTATGGCTACACCTTC. The whole variable domain, filled in from reference TRBV5-1 and TRBJ1-2, reads KAGVTQTPRYLIKTRGQQVTLSCSPISGHRSVSWYQQTPGQGLQFLFEYFSETQRNKGNFPGRFSGRQFSNSRSEMNVSTLELGDSALYLCASSLAASGGYGYTFGSGTRLTVV.

In its sample, this clone was seen a few times. The missing conserved phenylalanine or tryptophan at the end of this CDR3 makes a read error likely. The DNA is omitted, as the CDR3 cannot be located on it reliably, and the CDR3 follows TCRdb's listing. CDR3: CASSHPRLPLEV. This rearrangement joins TRBV6-8 to TRBJ2-3; TRBD2, as called in the table, went unchecked against the DNA. The CDR3 length is 12 residues, termini included. CDR1 MNHGY and CDR2 SAAAGT come from the germline V gene.

This clone has only a few counts. The rearrangement joins TRBV14 to TRBJ1-6; the D is unclear. The germline V and J ends were trimmed by 7 bases and 7 bases, with 11 bases remaining between them. The CDR3 consists of 13 residues. Germline V lookup: CDR1 SGHDN, CDR2 FVKESK. CDR3 nucleotide sequence: TGTGCCAGCACCAGGCAGTACAATTCACCCCTCCACTTT. Translation gives CASTRQYNSPLHF.

This clone was counted only a few times. One end of the junction does not line up with germline, which may come from a read error. This chain connects TRBV6-1 to TRBJ1-2, with 7 bases fitting TRBD1. The CDR3 extends over 15 amino acids. The V gene's germline CDR1 is MNHNS and CDR2 SASEGT. The CDR3 loop reads CASTLTPGQLSVTNF. The CDR3 DNA reads as TGTGCCAGCACCCTAACCCCGGGACAGCTTTCCGTTACGAATTTC.

This clone appeared a few times. V and J are TRBV29-1 and TRBJ2-7; tentative D call: TRBD2 (7 bases). Germline V lookup: CDR1 SQVTM, CDR2 ANQGSEA. There are 13 residues in the CDR3. Between the trimmed V and J ends, which lost 7 bases and 4 bases, there was a span of 17 bases. The CDR3 spells CSARAGQGYEQYF. CDR3 in DNA: TGCAGCGCAAGAGCGGGACAAGGTTACGAGCAGTACTTC.

The sample holds one count of this clone. This chain links TRBV5-1 with TRBJ2-7; 8 bases fit TRBD1. The CDR3 covers 13 residues. V trimming: 0 bases; J trimming: 6 bases; junction bases outside the gene matches: 2. CDR1 is SGHRS and CDR2 is YFSETQ in the germline V gene. This CDR3 reads CASSLVGTGEQYF. CDR3 nucleotides: TGCGCCAGCAGCTTGGTTGGGACAGGCGAGCAGTACTTC.

The chain uses TRBV30 and TRBJ2-7; D perhaps matches TRBD1 (6 bases). There are 14 residues in the CDR3. The V end was cut by 3 bases, the J end by 2 bases, with 14 bases between. CDR1 and CDR2 from the germline V gene are GTSNPN and SVGIG (reference sequence). CDR3 coding DNA: TGTGCCTGGAGAGCTAAGACAGGACCCTACGAGCAGTACTTC. Its protein is CAWRAKTGPYEQYF.

This clone was counted only a few times. This chain links TRBV7-9 with TRBJ2-5, with TRBD2 matching over 15 bases. CDR1 and CDR2 from the germline V gene are SEHNR and FQNEAQ (reference sequence). J lost 4 bases, V lost 4 bases, and 7 bases had no gene match. The CDR3 runs 17 residues. Written as DNA, the CDR3 is TGTGCCAGCAGCTCGATGGGACTAGCGGGGGGAGGAGAGACCCAGTACTTC. It translates to CASSSMGLAGGGETQYF.

This clone was counted a few times. V gene TRBV7-2 combines with J gene TRBJ2-2; weak D call: TRBD1 (5 bases). CDR3 length equals 15 residues. CDR1 is SGHTA and CDR2 is FQGNSA in the germline V gene. V lost 1 base and J lost 5, with 11 bases in between. The CDR3 reads CASSLVGRGTGELFF. The CDR3 nucleotides are TGTGCCAGCAGCTTAGTGGGAAGGGGTACCGGGGAGCTGTTTTTT.

This chain uses TRBV5-6 with TRBJ2-7, with D perhaps TRBD1 (5 bases). V gave up 4 bases and J gave up 0 bases, with 11 bases separating them. CDR3 size: 14 residues. Germline values: CDR1 SGHDT, CDR2 YYEEEE. This CDR3 is CASSGTGHSYEQYF. The CDR3, as DNA: TGTGCCAGCAGCGGAACAGGCCACTCCTACGAGCAGTACTTC.

Only a few counts were recorded for this clone. The V gene is TRBV5-5, the J gene TRBJ2-1; 10 nucleotides line up with TRBD2. V gave up 6 bases and J gave up 0 bases; unmatched junction bases: 9. This CDR3 has 17 residues. The V gene's germline CDR1 is SGHKS and CDR2 YYEKEE (reference sequence). CDR3 DNA sequence: TGTGCCAGCACCCCCGGACTAGCGGAGAGCTCCTACAATGAGCAGTTCTTC. Protein product: CASTPGLAESSYNEQFF.

This chain uses TRBV6-1 with TRBJ2-3; D is ambiguous. The CDR3 runs to 12 residues. Trimming left V 0 bases short and J 10 bases short, with 8 bases between. Per the germline V gene, CDR1 is MNHNS and CDR2 is SASEGT. As DNA, the CDR3 is TGTGCCAGCAGTGAAGCCTCCTACTCGCAGTATTTT. Its protein product is CASSEASYSQYF.

This clone was detected a few times. V usage is TRBV2 and J usage is TRBJ2-5; 9 bases fit TRBD2. Germline lookup yields CDR1 SNHLY and CDR2 FYNNEI. CDR3 size: 15 residues. J gave up 3 bases and V 6 bases, and 8 bases lay outside the gene matches. The CDR3 DNA sequence: TGTGCCAGCAGATCAGCGGGGGGACTCGAAGAGACCCAGTACTTC. Its protein is CASRSAGGLEETQYF.

This clone was found a few times. This specimen includes other DNA sequences encoding the same CDR3. The chain is built from TRBV6-5 and TRBJ2-5; D call uncertain. Germline CDR1 MNHEY, CDR2 SVGAGI. The CDR3 length is 11 residues. Trimming pared 5 bases from V and 1 base from J, leaving 2 bases between. This CDR3 is CASSRQETQYF. CDR3 nucleotide sequence: TGTGCCAGCAGTCGCCAAGAGACCCAGTACTTC.